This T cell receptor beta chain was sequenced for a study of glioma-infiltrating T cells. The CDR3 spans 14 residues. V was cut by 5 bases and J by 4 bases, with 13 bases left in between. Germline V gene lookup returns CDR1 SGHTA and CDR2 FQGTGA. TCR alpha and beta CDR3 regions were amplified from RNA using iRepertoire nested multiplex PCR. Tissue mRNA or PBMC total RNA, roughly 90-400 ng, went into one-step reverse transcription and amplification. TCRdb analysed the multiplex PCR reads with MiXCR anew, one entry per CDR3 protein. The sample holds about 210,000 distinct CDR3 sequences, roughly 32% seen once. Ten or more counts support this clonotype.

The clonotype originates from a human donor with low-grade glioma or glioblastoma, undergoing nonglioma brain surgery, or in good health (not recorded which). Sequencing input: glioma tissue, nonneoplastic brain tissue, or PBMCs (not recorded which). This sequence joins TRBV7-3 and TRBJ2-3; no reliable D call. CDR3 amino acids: CASSNRLAPDTQYF. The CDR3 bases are TGTGCCAGCAGCAACCGGTTGGCTCCAGATACGCAGTATTTT.